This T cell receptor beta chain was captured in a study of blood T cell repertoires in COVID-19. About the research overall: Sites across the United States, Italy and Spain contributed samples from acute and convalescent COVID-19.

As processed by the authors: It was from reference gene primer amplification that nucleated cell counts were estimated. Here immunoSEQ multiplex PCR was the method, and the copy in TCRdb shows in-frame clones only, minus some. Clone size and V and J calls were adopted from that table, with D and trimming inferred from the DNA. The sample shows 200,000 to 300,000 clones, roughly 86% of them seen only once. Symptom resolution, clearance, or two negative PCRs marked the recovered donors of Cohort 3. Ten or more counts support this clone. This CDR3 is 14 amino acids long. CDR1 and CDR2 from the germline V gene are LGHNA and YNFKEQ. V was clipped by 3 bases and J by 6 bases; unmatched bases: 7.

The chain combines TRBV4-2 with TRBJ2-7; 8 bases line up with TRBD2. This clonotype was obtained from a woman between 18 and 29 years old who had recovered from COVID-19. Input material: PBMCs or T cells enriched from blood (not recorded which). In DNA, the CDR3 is TGTGCCAGCAGCCACCCCGGACTAGCACGCGAGCAGTACTTC. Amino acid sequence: CASSHPGLAREQYF.